The present entry profiles one TCR beta chain with its context. The CDR3 extends over 16 amino acids. J gave up 5 bases and V 6 bases, and 9 bases lay outside the gene matches. The germline gives CDR1 SGHTA, CDR2 FQGTGA. Measured with immunoSEQ multiplex PCR; TCRdb has only the in-frame clones, and not every one. The sample holds around 270,000 clones; 88% are singletons and the top ten take 4%. This entry comes from a study of blood T cell repertoires in COVID-19. Turning to the study itself: Researchers got acute and convalescent COVID-19 samples from the United States, Italy and Spain.

The gene calls are TRBV7-3 and TRBJ1-6, with TRBD1 matching 8 bases. The sequence came from a man between 60 and 75 years old who had recovered from COVID-19. The sample consisted of peripheral blood. As DNA, the CDR3 is TGTGCCAGCAGACGGCTTGTGGGACAGGATAATTCACCCCTCCACTTT. Translated, it gives CASRRLVGQDNSPLHF. Filled out from reference TRBV7-3 and TRBJ1-6, the complete variable domain reads GAGVSQTPSNKVTEKGKYVELRCDPISGHTALYWYRQSLGQGPEFLIYFQGTGAADDSGLPNDRFFAVRPEGSVSTLKIQRTERGDSAVYLCASRRLVGQDNSPLHFGNGTRLTVT.